This TCR beta chain was captured by sequencing in a study of early T cells in non-severe SARS-CoV-2 infection (dated by TCRdb to the early 2020s). At the level of the whole study: Because TCR sequencing relied on bulk RNA taken from unsorted whole blood, pairing of alpha and beta chains was not possible.

This clonotype showed up just a few times. Its antigen has not been determined. Base qualities are not at hand, and no much larger clone is one base apart. The library came from 5' RACE. Sequencing was carried out with a NextSeq 500. Unique molecular identifiers were attached to individual cDNA molecules in the TCR library protocol so that sequencing error and PCR bias could be corrected. Both TCR alpha and beta chains were sequenced, and tight co-correlation was observed between alpha and beta sequence abundances in each sample. The original pipeline was this. Decombinator V4 was used to annotate the V gene, J gene and CDR3 of the TCR sequences. TCRs were defined as expanded if a significant change between any two time points was detected under a Poisson model with p below 0.0001. Abundances of TCRs were expressed as counts per million after normalisation to the total number of TCRs sequenced in each sample. VDJdb, accessed on 1 November 2021, was searched for TCRs annotated for CMV, EBV and SARS-CoV-2, and TCRs annotated for more than one antigen were excluded. TCRdb cleaned the public reads at Q25 with fastp, built clones with MiXCR and kept in-frame beta chains. Records with the same CDR3 protein are collapsed into one entry carrying the most frequent genes and DNA. The V and J calls were determined by TCRdb, not by the authors. The sample table shows around 46,000 distinct CDR3 sequences, and 5% to 6% are seen once. The ten largest make up under 5.5% of the sample.

Broad study findings and their caveats: VDJdb matching was skewed toward anti-spike CD8 responses and likely underestimated virus-specific expansions, missing private and CD4 specificities.

Set within a cohort of healthcare workers in London, UK, this nested case-control study involved weekly PCR testing of nasopharyngeal swabs along with blood sampling. Healthcare workers were recruited during the week of the UK lockdown, between 23 and 31 March 2020, and followed weekly for up to roughly 15 weeks. Sample: whole blood, taken at baseline. This sequence originates from an adult who was a healthcare worker with PCR-confirmed SARS-CoV-2 infection or an uninfected control (not recorded which).

The DNA is TGCAGTGCTTCCGGGACTAGCGAATACGAGCAGTACTTC. This codes for CSASGTSEYEQYF. This sequence uses TRBV20-1 and TRBJ2-7, with 10 bases matching TRBD2. V is cut back by 5 bases and J by 4 bases, with 5 bases in the junction unmatched. Including cysteine and phenylalanine, the CDR3 has 13 amino acids. Just CDR3 DNA is preserved here, 39 bases in frame from base 1. The germline V gene (reference sequence) supplies CDR1 DFQATT and CDR2 SNEGSKA.